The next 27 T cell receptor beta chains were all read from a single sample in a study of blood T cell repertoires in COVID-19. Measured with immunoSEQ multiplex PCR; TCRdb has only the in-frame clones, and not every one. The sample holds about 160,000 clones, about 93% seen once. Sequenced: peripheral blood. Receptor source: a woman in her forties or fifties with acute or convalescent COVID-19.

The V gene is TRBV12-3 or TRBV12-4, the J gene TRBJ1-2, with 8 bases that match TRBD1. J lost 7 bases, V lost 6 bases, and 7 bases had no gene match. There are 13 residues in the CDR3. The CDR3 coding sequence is TGTGCCAGCAGCCGGACAGGGTTGCTTGGCTACACCTTC. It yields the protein CASSRTGLLGYTF.

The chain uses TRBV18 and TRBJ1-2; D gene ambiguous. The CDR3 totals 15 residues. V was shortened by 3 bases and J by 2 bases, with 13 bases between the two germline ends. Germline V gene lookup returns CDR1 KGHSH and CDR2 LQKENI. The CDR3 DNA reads TGTGCCAGCTCACCCCTGACTGAGCCCAACTATGGCTACACCTTC. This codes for CASSPLTEPNYGYTF.

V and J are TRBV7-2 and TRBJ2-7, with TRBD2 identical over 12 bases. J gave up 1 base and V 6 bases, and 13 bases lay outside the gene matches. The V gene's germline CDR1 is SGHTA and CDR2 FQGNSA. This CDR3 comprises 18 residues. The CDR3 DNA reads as TGTGCCAGCAGTTTCGGAGCCGGGACTAGCGGGTTTTCCTACGAGCAGTACTTC. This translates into CASSFGAGTSGFSYEQYF.

The CDR3 is CASSYRVPDTQYF. CDR3 coding DNA: TGCGCCAGCAGCTACAGGGTTCCAGATACGCAGTATTTT. The chain is built from TRBV5-1 and TRBJ2-3; D perhaps matches TRBD1 (6 bases). Looked up from germline, CDR1 is SGHRS and CDR2 is YFSETQ. CDR3 length: 13 residues. Between the trimmed V and J ends, which lost 3 bases and 4 bases, there was a span of 9 bases.

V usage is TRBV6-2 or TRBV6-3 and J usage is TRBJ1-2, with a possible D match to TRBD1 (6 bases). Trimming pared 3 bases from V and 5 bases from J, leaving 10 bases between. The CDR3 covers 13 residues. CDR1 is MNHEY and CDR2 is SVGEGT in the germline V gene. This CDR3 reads CASSYPGVYGYTF. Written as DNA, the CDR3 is TGTGCCAGCAGTTATCCAGGGGTTTATGGCTACACCTTC.

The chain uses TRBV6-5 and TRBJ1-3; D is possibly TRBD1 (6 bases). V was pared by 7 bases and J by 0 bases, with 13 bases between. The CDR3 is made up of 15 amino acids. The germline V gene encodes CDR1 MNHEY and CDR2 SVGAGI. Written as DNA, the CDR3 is TGTGCCAGCAAGGGGGAACCCTTCTCTGGAAACACCATATATTTT. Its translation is CASKGEPFSGNTIYF.

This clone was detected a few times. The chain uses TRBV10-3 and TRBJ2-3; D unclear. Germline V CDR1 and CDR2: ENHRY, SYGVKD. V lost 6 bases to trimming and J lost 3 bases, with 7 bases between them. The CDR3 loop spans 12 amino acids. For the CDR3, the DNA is TGTGCCATCAGCGATACTACAGATACGCAGTATTTT. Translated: CAISDTTDTQYF.

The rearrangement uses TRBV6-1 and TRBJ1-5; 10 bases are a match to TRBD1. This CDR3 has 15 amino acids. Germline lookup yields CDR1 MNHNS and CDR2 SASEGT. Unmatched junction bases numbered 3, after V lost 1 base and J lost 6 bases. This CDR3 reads CASSEGTGGTQPQHF. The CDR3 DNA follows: TGTGCCAGCAGTGAAGGGACAGGGGGGACTCAGCCCCAGCATTTT.

The CDR3: CASSSSSPYQETQYF. The CDR3 region has the DNA TGTGCCAGCAGTTCTAGCTCTCCTTACCAAGAGACCCAGTACTTC. The rearrangement uses TRBV27 and TRBJ2-5; maybe TRBD2 (5 bases). CDR1 is MNHEY, CDR2 SMNVEV, per germline (reference sequence). Trimming removed 4 bases from V and 0 bases from J, with 12 bases in between. The CDR3 is 15 residues long.

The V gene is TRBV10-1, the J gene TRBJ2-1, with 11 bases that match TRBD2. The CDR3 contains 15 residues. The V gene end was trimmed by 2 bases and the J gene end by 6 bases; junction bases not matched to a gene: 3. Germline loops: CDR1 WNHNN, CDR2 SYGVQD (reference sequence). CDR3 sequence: CASSEELAGVNEQFF. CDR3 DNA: TGCGCCAGCAGTGAGGAACTAGCGGGAGTCAATGAGCAGTTCTTC.

The CDR3 here is CASSSLGATNEKLFF. CDR3 DNA: TGTGCCAGCAGTTCACTGGGCGCCACTAATGAAAAACTGTTTTTT. V is TRBV6-5 and J is TRBJ1-4, with no clear D. V was pared by 4 bases and J by 2 bases, with 11 bases between. Germline V lookup: CDR1 MNHEY, CDR2 SVGAGI. CDR3 length: 15 amino acids.

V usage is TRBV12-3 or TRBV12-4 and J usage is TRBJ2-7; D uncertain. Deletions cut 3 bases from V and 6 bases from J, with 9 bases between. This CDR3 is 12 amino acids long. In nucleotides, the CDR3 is TGTGCCAGCAGTTTCATAGCTTCCGAGCAGTACTTC. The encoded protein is CASSFIASEQYF.

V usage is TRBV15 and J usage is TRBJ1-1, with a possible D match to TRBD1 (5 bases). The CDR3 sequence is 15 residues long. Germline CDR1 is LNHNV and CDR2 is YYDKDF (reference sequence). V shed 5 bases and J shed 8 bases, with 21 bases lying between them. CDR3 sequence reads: CATSWGGEPALEAFF. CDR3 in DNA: TGTGCCACCAGCTGGGGGGGGGAGCCCGCCTTGGAAGCTTTCTTT.

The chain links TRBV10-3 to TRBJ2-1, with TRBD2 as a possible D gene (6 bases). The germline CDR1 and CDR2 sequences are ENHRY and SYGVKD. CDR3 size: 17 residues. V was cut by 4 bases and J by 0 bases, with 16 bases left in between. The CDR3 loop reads CAISVSDSGSSYNEQFF. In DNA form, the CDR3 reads TGTGCCATCAGTGTTAGCGATAGCGGCAGCTCCTACAATGAGCAGTTCTTC.

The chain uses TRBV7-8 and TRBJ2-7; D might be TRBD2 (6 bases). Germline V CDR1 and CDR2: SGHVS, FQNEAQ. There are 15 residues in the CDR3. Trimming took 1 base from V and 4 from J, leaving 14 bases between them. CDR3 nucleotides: TGTGCCAGCAGCTTAGAGCAGGCTGGGAGGTACGAGCAGTACTTC. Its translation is CASSLEQAGRYEQYF.

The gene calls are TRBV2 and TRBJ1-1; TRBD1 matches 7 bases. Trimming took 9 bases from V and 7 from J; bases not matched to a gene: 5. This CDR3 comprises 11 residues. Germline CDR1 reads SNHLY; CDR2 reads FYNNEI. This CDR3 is CARETGNEAFF. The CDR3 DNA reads TGTGCCAGAGAGACAGGGAATGAAGCTTTCTTT.

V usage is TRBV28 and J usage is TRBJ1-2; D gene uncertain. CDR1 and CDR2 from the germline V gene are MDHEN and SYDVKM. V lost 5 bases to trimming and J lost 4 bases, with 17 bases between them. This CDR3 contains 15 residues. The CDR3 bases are TGTGCCAGCAGTCAGCAGGCCCAATTTATCTATGGCTACACCTTC. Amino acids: CASSQQAQFIYGYTF.

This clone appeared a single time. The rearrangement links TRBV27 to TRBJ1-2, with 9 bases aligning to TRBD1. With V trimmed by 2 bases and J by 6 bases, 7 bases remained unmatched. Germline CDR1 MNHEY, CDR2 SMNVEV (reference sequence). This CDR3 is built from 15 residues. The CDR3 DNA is TGTGCCAGCAGTTTAAGCCCACAGGGGGCCGATGGCTACACCTTC. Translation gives CASSLSPQGADGYTF.

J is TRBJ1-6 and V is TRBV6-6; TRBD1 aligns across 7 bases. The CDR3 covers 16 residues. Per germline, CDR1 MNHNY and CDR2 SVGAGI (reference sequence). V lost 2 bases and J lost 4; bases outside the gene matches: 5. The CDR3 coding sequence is TGTGCCAGCAGTTACACCAGACAGGGATATAATTCACCCCTCCACTTT. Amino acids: CASSYTRQGYNSPLHF.

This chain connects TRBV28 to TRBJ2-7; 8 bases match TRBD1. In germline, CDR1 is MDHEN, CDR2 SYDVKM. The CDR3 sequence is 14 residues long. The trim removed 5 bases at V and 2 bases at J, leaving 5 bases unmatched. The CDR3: CASSTRDRPYEQYF. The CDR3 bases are TGTGCCAGCAGTACGCGGGACAGGCCCTACGAGCAGTACTTC.

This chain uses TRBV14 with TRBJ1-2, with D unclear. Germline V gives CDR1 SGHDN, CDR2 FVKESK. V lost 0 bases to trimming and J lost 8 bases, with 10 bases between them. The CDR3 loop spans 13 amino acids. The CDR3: CASSQDPWRGYTF. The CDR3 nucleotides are TGTGCCAGCAGCCAAGATCCTTGGAGGGGCTACACCTTC. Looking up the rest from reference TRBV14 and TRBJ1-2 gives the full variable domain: EAGVTQFPSHSVIEKGQTVTLRCDPISGHDNLYWYRRVMGKEIKFLLHFVKESKQDESGMPNNRFLAERTGGTYSTLKVQPAELEDSGVYFCASSQDPWRGYTFGSGTRLTVV.

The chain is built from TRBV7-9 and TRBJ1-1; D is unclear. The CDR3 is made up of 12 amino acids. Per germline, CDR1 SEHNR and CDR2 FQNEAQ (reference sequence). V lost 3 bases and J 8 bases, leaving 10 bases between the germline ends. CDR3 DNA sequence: TGTGCCAGCAGCTTCCGAGGATGGGAAGCTTTCTTT. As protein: CASSFRGWEAFF.

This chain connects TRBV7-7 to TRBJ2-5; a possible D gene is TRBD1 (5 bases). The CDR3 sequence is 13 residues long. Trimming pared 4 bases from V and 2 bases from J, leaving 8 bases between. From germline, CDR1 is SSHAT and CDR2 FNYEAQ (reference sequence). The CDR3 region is CASSSGQQETQYF. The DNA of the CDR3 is TGTGCCAGCAGCTCCGGACAACAAGAGACCCAGTACTTC.

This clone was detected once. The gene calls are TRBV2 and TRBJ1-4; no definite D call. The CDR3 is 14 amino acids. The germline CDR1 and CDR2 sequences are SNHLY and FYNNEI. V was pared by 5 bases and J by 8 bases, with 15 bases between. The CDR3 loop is CASSTELAAEKLFF. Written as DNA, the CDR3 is TGTGCCAGCAGTACGGAATTGGCGGCCGAAAAACTGTTTTTT.

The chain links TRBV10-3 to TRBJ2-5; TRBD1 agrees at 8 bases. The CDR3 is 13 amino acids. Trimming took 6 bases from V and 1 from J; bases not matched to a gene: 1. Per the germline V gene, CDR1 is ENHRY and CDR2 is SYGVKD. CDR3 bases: TGTGCCATCAGACAGGGGGTCCAAGAGACCCAGTACTTC. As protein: CAIRQGVQETQYF.

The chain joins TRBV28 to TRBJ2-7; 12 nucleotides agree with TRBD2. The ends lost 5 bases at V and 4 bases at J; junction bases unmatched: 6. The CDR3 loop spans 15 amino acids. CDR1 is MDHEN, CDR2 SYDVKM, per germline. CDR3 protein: CASSTTSGSWYEQYF. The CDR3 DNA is TGTGCCAGCAGTACGACTAGCGGGAGTTGGTACGAGCAGTACTTC.

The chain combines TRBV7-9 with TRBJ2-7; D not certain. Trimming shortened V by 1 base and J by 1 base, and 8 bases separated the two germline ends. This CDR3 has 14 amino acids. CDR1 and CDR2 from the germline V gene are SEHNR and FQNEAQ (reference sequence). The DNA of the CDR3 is TGTGCCAGCAGCTTAGGCGGCCAATCCTACGAGCAGTACTTC. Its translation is CASSLGGQSYEQYF.